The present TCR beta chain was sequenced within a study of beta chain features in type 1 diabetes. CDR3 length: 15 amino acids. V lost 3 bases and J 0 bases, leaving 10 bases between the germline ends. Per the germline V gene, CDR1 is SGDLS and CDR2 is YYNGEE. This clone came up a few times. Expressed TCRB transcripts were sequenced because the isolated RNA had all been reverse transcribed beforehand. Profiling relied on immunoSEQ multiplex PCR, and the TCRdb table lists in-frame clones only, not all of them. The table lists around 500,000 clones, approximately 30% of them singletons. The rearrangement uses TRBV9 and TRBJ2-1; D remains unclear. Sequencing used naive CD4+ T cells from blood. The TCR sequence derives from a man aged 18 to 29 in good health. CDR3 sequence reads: CASSALSASYNEQFF. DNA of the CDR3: TGTGCCAGCAGCGCCCTGAGCGCCTCCTACAATGAGCAGTTCTTC.